These 14 T cell receptor beta chains came from one sample sequenced in a study of blood T cells in healthy people across ages. Through a sample-barcoded 5' primer and a J-beta primer mix, a second PCR was run for roughly 7 to 12 cycles. In TCRdb, the 5' RACE reads were re-called with MiXCR into one record per CDR3 protein. Of about a million distinct CDR3 sequences in the sample, just over 50% were seen once. Input material: blood. These TCRs come from a woman aged 60-75 years in good health.

V is TRBV4-1 and J is TRBJ1-5; D is unresolved. The length of the CDR3 is 13 residues. Per the germline V gene, CDR1 is MGHRA and CDR2 is YSYEKL. V was shortened by 1 base and J by 6 bases, with 7 bases between the two germline ends. DNA for the CDR3: TGCGCCAGCAGCCAAGTACCTAGTCAGCCCCAGCATTTT. It codes for CASSQVPSQPQHF.

This clonotype occurred once. The chain is built from TRBV27 and TRBJ2-1, with 7 positions matching TRBD1. The ends lost 2 bases at V and 0 bases at J; junction bases unmatched: 10. The CDR3 is made up of 18 amino acids. The germline V gene encodes CDR1 MNHEY and CDR2 SMNVEV (reference sequence). The CDR3 region has the DNA TGTGCCAGCAGTTTACTTGCGACGACAGGGAACTCCTACAATGAGCAGTTCTTC. Its protein product is CASSLLATTGNSYNEQFF.

V gene TRBV29-1 combines with J gene TRBJ1-1; TRBD1 aligns across 7 bases. The V and J ends lost 2 bases and 4 bases, in that order; junction bases with no gene match: 7. Germline CDR1 SQVTM, CDR2 ANQGSEA. The CDR3 extends over 14 amino acids. This CDR3 is CSVELRQGFTEAFF. CDR3 in DNA: TGCAGCGTTGAATTACGACAGGGCTTCACTGAAGCTTTCTTT.

V and J are TRBV2 and TRBJ2-7; 8 bases agree with TRBD1. The V segment lost 5 bases and the J segment 2 bases; nucleotides outside the gene matches: 11. Germline CDR1 reads SNHLY; CDR2 reads FYNNEI. The CDR3 runs 16 residues. The CDR3 DNA reads as TGTGCCAGCAGTCCTCGCCGGACAGGGCCCACCTACGAGCAGTACTTC. This encodes CASSPRRTGPTYEQYF. The full variable domain, rest sourced from reference TRBV2 and TRBJ2-7, is EPEVTQTPSHQVTQMGQEVILRCVPISNHLYFYWYRQILGQKVEFLVSFYNNEISEKSEIFDDQFSVERPDGSNFTLKIRSTKLEDSAMYFCASSPRRTGPTYEQYFGPGTRLTVT.

The rearrangement joins TRBV7-2 to TRBJ2-3; D remains unclear. Per the germline V gene, CDR1 is SGHTA and CDR2 is FQGNSA. V was pared by 1 base and J by 11 bases, with 16 bases between. This CDR3 spans 14 amino acids. The CDR3 DNA reads as TGTGCCAGCAGCTTAGGCTACTCCGATGTTGGGCAGTATTTT. Amino acid sequence: CASSLGYSDVGQYF.

This clonotype came up a few times. The genes are TRBV28 and TRBJ2-7, with D perhaps matching TRBD2 (5 bases). V was clipped by 5 bases and J by 0 bases, with 17 bases between them. Germline V CDR1 and CDR2: MDHEN, SYDVKM. The CDR3 has 16 amino acids. The CDR3 protein is CASSTLLEGSSYEQYF. The DNA of the CDR3 is TGTGCCAGCAGTACCCTCCTAGAGGGAAGCTCCTACGAGCAGTACTTC.

The chain is built from TRBV11-2 and TRBJ2-3, with TRBD2 identical over 10 bases. The length of the CDR3 is 15 residues. J was trimmed by 7 bases and V by 3 bases; bases with no gene match: 7. CDR1 and CDR2 from the germline V gene are SGHAT and FQNNGV. CDR3 in amino acids: CASSFSPTSGYTQYF. For the CDR3, the DNA is TGTGCCAGCAGCTTTAGCCCGACTAGCGGGTATACGCAGTATTTT.

This clonotype was counted between two and nine times. The chain links TRBV12-3 or TRBV12-4 to TRBJ2-5; tentatively, D is TRBD1 (6 bases). The germline V and J ends were trimmed by 3 bases and 5 bases, with 16 bases remaining between them. This CDR3 region has 15 residues. The CDR3: CASSFGRGEGETQYF. The CDR3, as DNA: TGTGCCAGCAGTTTTGGCAGGGGTGAGGGGGAGACCCAGTACTTC.

The chain recombines TRBV18 with TRBJ2-7, with D unresolved. Germline assignment: CDR1 KGHSH and CDR2 LQKENI. V lost 0 bases to trimming and J lost 0 bases, with 9 bases between them. This CDR3 has 15 amino acids. The DNA of the CDR3 is TGTGCCAGCTCACCACCGTATCAGGCCTCCTACGAGCAGTACTTC. Translated: CASSPPYQASYEQYF.

This clonotype was seen a handful of times. The J gene is TRBJ2-7, the V gene TRBV3-1; unclear D gene. The germline CDR1 and CDR2 sequences are LGHDT and YNNKEL (reference sequence). Trimming shortened V by 3 bases and J by 0 bases, and 9 bases separated the two germline ends. This CDR3 has 14 amino acids. The chain's CDR3 is CASSQALNSYEQYF. DNA of the CDR3: TGTGCCAGCAGCCAGGCCCTGAACTCCTACGAGCAGTACTTC.

This clonotype has more than one count but fewer than ten. This sequence joins TRBV28 and TRBJ2-5; 10 positions match TRBD2. The CDR3 runs 16 residues. After removal of 6 bases from V and 11 bases from J, the junction contained 18 bases not matched to a gene. The germline gives CDR1 MDHEN, CDR2 SYDVKM. The CDR3, as DNA: TGTGCCAGCAGGGGGACTAGCGTTGGAGTGAACGGGGAGCAGTACTTC. Translation: CASRGTSVGVNGEQYF.

The chain carries TRBV4-2 and TRBJ2-1; D unresolved. CDR1 and CDR2 from the germline V gene are LGHNA and YNFKEQ. The V end lost 1 base, the J end lost 7 bases, and 11 bases lay between the germline ends. The CDR3 has 14 amino acids. In DNA form, the CDR3 reads TGTGCCAGCAGCCAAGTTGTTTCTGGTAATGAGCAGTTCTTC. Amino acids: CASSQVVSGNEQFF.

This clonotype was seen ten or more times. The chain recombines TRBV20-1 with TRBJ2-7; 8 bases align to TRBD2. Trimming at V came to 0 bases and at J to 3 bases, leaving 4 bases not matched to a gene. This CDR3 contains 14 residues. CDR1 and CDR2 from the germline V gene are DFQATT and SNEGSKA (reference sequence). The CDR3 reads CSAREQSGSYEQYF. CDR3 sequence (DNA): TGCAGTGCTAGAGAGCAGAGCGGGAGCTACGAGCAGTACTTC.

This clonotype was detected a few times. CDR3 sequence (DNA): TGTGCCAGCAGCTCTTGGGACCTTGGGACAAAGTTCGATGAGCAGTACTTC. Translating gives CASSSWDLGTKFDEQYF. The genes are TRBV7-9 and TRBJ2-5, with a tentative D call TRBD1 (6 bases). The CDR3 spans 17 residues. The V gene's germline CDR1 is SEHNR and CDR2 FQNEAQ (reference sequence). V gave up 4 bases and J gave up 11 bases, with 29 bases separating them.